One T cell receptor (beta chain) is described in this entry. Its antigen remains unidentified. No much larger clonotype is one base removed from it; base qualities were not supplied. The data are from a study of T cells in Graves' hyperthyroidism and ophthalmopathy (dated by TCRdb to between 2018 and 2021). Background for the entire study: Peripheral blood samples were taken at the time of initial diagnosis, prior to any treatment. In addition, the study compared T-cell repertoires in thyroid tissue and in blood from over 5 Graves' hyperthyroidism patients. The paper describes TCR Vbeta CDR3 sequencing of 130 to 150 peripheral blood samples, made up of around 41 ophthalmopathy patients, roughly 75 hyperthyroidism patients and 17 progressor patients. Whether ophthalmopathy could be predicted prospectively was tested in an independent validation cohort made up of 18 hyperthyroidism patients plus 17 patients who later progressed to ophthalmopathy. Following sampling, methimazole starting at 30 mg daily was given to hyperthyroidism patients, and high-dose intravenous methylprednisolone was given to ophthalmopathy patients. The 100 discovery patients were randomly divided into training and test sets at a 7:3 ratio. To identify distinguishing TCR V-J signatures, a discovery cohort of some 100 patients was used, comprising 40 to 45 with Graves' ophthalmopathy and 57 with stable Graves' hyperthyroidism. The study at large found these results: In validation, the model predicted progression to ophthalmopathy with around 71% sensitivity and over 72% specificity, a median of about six months before onset. No statistical method was used to fix the sample size in advance, and group allocation was not hidden from the investigators. Most expanded thyroid clonotypes (frequency above 0.001) were also found in blood, which suggests that blood repertoires may mirror thyroid immune responses. In cross-validation, a model built on a 13 V-J signature told ophthalmopathy apart from stable hyperthyroidism with 87.88% sensitivity and roughly 81% specificity, and in testing the same model reached 80%/75%.

Ophthalmopathy patients had moderately to severely active disease, Clinical Activity Score of at least 3, NOSPECS grade of at least 4, and duration under 3 months. Exclusion was applied to patients with uncontrolled infections, other autoimmune diseases, pregnancy or lactation. Diagnoses were established on the basis of clinical symptoms, serum thyroxine and TRAb, thyroid ultrasound, and orbital computed tomography. Ficoll-Paque density gradient centrifugation was used to isolate PBMCs from about 9.4 ml of fresh peripheral blood. Total RNA was extracted using Trizol reagent, and RNA quality was assessed on an Agilent 2100 Bioanalyzer. The TCR beta CDR3 regions were amplified from RNA transcripts. For the first round of RT-PCR on the TCR CDR3, the HTBI primer set was used together with the Qiagen OneStep RT-PCR kit. Libraries were constructed in a second round of multiplex PCR, after which size selection and purification were performed. The libraries were sequenced on an Illumina HiSeq2000 using paired-end 100 bp reads. From the authors' description of their analysis: SOAPnuke was used to process the raw data, removing reads that contained adapters or uncalled bases, had a mean Phred below 15, or lacked an exact match to the constant primer or identifier. COPE v1.2.5 was used to merge high-quality paired reads, and clonotypes were defined as unique nucleotide sequences. Clonotypes were aligned to IMGT TRBV, TRBD and TRBJ reference segments using MiTCR v1.1. Analysis was restricted to V-J combinations with a frequency above 0.0001, which covered roughly 99% of repertoires. A TCS score was defined as the ratio between F50 (clonal expansion) and ExV (chaos), using BLOSUM62-based TCRdist between CDR3 peptides within each V-J. Welch's t-statistics and random forest reduced around 510 V-J features to some 14, which were used in a naive Bayes classifier (R e1071). TCRdb handled the public reads itself, with Q25 trimming in fastp and clone calling in MiXCR, and kept productive beta chains. CDR3 protein duplicates are merged, each entry listing the most common genes and DNA. TCRdb's processing, not the study's, gives the V and J calls here. The sample table contains 450,000 to 500,000 distinct CDR3 sequences; only one count was recorded for 22% of them. The ten most abundant clones make up 45% to 50% of the sample.

This clonotype was obtained from a woman between 65 and 79 years old with Graves' ophthalmopathy. Sequencing was carried out using blood.

The DNA sequence follows: TGTGCCACCAGCAGAGGGAGGGACTCTGGGGCCAACGTCCTGACTTTC. Its amino acids are CATSRGRDSGANVLTF. This chain joins TRBV15 to TRBJ2-6; TRBD2 could be the D gene, as 6 bases match. Including the terminal cysteine and phenylalanine, the CDR3 comprises 16 residues. Just the 48-base CDR3 DNA is kept, in frame starting at base 1. Deletion took 1 base off V and 0 bases off J, with a span of 7 bases between the germline ends. CDR1 and CDR2, looked up from the germline V gene (reference sequence), are LNHNV and YYDKDF.